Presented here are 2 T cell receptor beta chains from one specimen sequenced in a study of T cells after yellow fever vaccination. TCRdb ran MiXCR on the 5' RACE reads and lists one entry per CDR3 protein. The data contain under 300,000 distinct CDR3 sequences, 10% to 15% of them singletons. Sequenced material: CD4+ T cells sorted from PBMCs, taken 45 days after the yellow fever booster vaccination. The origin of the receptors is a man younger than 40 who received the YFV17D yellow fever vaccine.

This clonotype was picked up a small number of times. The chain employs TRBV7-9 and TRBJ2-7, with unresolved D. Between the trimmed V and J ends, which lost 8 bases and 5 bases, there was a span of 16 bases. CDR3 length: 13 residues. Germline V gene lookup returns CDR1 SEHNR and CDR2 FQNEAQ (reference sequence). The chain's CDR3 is CASLRSPWDEQYF. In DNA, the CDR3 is TGTGCCAGCCTCCGATCTCCATGGGACGAGCAGTACTTC.

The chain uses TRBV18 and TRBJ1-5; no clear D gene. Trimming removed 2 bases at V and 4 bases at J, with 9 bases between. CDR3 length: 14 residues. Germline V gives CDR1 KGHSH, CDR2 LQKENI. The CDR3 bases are TGTGCCAGCTCACCATCACAGAAAAATCAGCCCCAGCATTTT. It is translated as CASSPSQKNQPQHF.